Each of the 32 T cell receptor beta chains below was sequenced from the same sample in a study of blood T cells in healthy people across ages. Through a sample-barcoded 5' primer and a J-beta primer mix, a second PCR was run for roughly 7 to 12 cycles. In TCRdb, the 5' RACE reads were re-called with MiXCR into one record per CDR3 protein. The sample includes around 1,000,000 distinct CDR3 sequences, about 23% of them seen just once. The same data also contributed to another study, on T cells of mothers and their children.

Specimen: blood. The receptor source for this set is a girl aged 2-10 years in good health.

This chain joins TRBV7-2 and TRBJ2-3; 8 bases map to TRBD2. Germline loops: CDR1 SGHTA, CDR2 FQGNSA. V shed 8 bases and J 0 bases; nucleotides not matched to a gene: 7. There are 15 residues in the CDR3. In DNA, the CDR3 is TGTGCCAGCTCATACCCGGGGGGGAGCACAGATACGCAGTATTTT. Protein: CASSYPGGSTDTQYF.

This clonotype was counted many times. Here the CDR3 reads CASSQVVNTEAFF. CDR3 nucleotides: TGTGCCAGCAGCCAAGTAGTGAACACTGAAGCTTTCTTT. The V and J genes are TRBV3-1 and TRBJ1-1; the D is unclear. The CDR3 covers 13 residues. CDR1 is LGHDT, CDR2 YNNKEL, per germline (reference sequence). V shed 1 base and J shed 0 bases, with 3 bases lying between them.

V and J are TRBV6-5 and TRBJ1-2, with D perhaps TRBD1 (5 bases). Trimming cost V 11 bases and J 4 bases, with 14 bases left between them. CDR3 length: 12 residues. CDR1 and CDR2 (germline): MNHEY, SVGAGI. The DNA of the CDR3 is TGTGCCGCCCGGACACAACTCTATGGCTACACCTTC. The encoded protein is CAARTQLYGYTF.

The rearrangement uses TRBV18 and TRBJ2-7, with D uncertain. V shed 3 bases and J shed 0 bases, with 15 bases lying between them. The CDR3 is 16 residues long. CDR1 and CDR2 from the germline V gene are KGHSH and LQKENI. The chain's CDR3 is CASSPDPMEYSYEQYF. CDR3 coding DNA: TGTGCCAGCTCACCGGACCCTATGGAATACTCCTACGAGCAGTACTTC.

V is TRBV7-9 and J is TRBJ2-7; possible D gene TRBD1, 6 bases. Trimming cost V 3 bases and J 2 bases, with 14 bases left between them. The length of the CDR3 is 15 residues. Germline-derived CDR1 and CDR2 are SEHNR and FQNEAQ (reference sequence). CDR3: CASSFSGQGTYEQYF. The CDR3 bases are TGTGCCAGCAGCTTTTCCGGGCAGGGGACCTACGAGCAGTACTTC. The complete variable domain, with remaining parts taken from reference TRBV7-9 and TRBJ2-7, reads DTGVSQNPRHKITKRGQNVTFRCDPISEHNRLYWYRQTLGQGPEFLTYFQNEAQLEKSRLLSDRFSAERPKGSFSTLEIQRTEQGDSAMYLCASSFSGQGTYEQYFGPGTRLTVT.

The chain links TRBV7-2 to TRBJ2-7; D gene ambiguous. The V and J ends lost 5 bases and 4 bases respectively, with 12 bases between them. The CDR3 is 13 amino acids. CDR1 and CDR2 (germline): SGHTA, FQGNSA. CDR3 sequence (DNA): TGTGCCAGCAGCCCCTATGGTTCTTACGAGCAGTACTTC. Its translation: CASSPYGSYEQYF.

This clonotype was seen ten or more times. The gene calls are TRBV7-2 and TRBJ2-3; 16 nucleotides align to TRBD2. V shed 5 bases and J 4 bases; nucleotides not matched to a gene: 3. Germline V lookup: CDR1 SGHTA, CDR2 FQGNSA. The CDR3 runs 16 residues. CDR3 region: CASSLGLAGGSDTQYF. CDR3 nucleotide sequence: TGTGCCAGCAGCCTGGGACTAGCGGGGGGGTCAGATACGCAGTATTTT.

The CDR3 bases are TGTGCCAGCAGCTTAGTGGGGGGATCAGTTGGCTACACCTTC. It encodes CASSLVGGSVGYTF. This rearrangement joins TRBV7-9 to TRBJ1-2; TRBD1 is a possible D gene (5 bases). The CDR3 is 14 amino acids. Germline V lookup: CDR1 SEHNR, CDR2 FQNEAQ (reference sequence). V was cut by 1 base and J by 7 bases, with 13 bases left in between.

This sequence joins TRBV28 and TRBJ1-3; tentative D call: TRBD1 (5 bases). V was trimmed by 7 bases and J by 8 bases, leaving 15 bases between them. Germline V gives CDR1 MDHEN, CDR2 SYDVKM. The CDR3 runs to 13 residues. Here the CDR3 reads CASTQGPRDTIYF. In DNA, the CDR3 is TGTGCCAGCACCCAGGGCCCCCGAGACACCATATATTTT. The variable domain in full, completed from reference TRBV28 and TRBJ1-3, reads DVKVTQSSRYLVKRTGEKVFLECVQDMDHENMFWYRQDPGLGLRLIYFSYDVKMKEKGDIPEGYSVSREKKERFSLILESASTNQTSMYLCASTQGPRDTIYFGEGSWLTVV.

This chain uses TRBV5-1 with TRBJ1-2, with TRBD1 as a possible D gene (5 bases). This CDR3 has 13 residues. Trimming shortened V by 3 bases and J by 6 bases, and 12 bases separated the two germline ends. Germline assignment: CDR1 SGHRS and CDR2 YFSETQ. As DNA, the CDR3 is TGCGCCAGCAGCTCTCATCAGGGAGATGGCTACACCTTC. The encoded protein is CASSSHQGDGYTF.

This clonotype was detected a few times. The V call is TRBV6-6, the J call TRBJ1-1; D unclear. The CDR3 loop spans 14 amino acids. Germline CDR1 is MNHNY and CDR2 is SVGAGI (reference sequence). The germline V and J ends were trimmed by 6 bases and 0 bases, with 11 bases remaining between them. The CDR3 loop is CASSSSSMNTEAFF. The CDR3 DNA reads TGTGCCAGCAGCTCCTCGTCCATGAACACTGAAGCTTTCTTT.

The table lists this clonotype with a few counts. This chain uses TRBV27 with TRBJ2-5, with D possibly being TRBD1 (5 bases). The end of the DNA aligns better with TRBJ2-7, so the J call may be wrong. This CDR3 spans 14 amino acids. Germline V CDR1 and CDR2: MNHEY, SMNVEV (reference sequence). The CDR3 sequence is CASRLTGKEYEQYF. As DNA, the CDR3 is TGTGCCAGCAGACTTACAGGCAAGGAGTACGAGCAGTACTTC.

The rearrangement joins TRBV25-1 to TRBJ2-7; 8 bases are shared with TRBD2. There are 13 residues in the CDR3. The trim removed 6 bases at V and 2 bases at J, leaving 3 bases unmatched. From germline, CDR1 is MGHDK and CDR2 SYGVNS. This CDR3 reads CASRTSATYEQYF. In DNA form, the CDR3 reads TGTGCCAGCAGGACTAGCGCTACCTACGAGCAGTACTTC.

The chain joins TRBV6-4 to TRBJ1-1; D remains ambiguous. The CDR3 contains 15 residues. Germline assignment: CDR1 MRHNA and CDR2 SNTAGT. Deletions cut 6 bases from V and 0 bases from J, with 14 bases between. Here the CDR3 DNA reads TGTGCCAGCAGCAAACTGACAAGACTGAACACTGAAGCTTTCTTT. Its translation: CASSKLTRLNTEAFF.

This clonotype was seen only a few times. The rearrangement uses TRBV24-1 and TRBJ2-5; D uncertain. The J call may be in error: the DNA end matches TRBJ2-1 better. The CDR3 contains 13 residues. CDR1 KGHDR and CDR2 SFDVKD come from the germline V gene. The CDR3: CATSDLRRREQFF. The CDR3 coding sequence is TGTGCCACCAGTGATTTGCGTCGAAGGGAGCAGTTCTTC.

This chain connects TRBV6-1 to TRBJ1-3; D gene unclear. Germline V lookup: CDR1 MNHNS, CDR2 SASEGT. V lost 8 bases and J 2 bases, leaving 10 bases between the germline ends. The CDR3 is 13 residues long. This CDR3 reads CASDQRPGNTIYF. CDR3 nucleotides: TGTGCCAGCGACCAGAGGCCTGGAAACACCATATATTTT.

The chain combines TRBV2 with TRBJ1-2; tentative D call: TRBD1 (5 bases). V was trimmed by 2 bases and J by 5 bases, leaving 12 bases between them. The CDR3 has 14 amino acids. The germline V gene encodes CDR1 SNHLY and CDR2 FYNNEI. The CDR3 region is CASSEPTAGYGYTF. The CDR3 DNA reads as TGTGCCAGCAGTGAACCGACAGCAGGGTATGGCTACACCTTC.

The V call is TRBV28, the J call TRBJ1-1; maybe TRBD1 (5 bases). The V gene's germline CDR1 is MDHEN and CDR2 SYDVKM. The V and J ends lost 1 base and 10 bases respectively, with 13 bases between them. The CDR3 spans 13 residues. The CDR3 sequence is CASSLYRGITAFF. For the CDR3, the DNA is TGTGCCAGCAGTTTATATCGGGGCATTACAGCTTTCTTT.

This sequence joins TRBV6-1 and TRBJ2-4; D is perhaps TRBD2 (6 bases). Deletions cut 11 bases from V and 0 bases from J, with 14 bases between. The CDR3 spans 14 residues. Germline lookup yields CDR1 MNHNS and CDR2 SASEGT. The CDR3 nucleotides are TGTGCCGGCGGGGTCGAGATAGCCAAAAACATTCAGTACTTC. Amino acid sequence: CAGGVEIAKNIQYF.

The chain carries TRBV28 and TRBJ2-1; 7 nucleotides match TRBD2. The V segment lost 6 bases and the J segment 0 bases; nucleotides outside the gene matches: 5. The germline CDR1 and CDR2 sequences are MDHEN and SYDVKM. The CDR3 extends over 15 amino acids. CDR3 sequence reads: CASSPQRGSYNEQFF. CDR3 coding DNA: TGTGCCAGCAGCCCCCAGCGGGGCTCCTACAATGAGCAGTTCTTC.

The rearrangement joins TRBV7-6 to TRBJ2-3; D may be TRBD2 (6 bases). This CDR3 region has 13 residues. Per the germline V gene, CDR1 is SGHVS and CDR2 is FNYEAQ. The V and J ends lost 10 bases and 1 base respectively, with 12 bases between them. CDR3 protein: CATEGGGTDTQYF. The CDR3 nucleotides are TGTGCCACGGAAGGCGGGGGCACAGATACGCAGTATTTT.

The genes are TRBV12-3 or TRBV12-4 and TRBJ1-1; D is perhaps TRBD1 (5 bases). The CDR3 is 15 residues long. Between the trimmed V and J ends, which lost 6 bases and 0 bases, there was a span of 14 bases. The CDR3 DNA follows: TGTGCCAGCAGCGCTAGACAGCTCATGAACACTGAAGCTTTCTTT. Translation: CASSARQLMNTEAFF.

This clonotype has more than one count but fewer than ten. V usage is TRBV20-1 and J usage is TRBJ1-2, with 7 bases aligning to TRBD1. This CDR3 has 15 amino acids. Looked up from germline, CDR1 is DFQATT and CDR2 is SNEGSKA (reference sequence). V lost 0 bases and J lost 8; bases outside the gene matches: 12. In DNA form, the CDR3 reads TGCAGTGCTAGAGATTCGGAGGGGGCGGCGGGAGGCTACACCTTC. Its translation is CSARDSEGAAGGYTF.

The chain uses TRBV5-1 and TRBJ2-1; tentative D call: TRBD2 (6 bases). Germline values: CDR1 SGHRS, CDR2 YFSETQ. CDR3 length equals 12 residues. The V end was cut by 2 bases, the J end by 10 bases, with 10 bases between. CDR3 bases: TGCGCCAGCAGCTTCGGGGGACGGGAGCAGTTCTTC. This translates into CASSFGGREQFF.

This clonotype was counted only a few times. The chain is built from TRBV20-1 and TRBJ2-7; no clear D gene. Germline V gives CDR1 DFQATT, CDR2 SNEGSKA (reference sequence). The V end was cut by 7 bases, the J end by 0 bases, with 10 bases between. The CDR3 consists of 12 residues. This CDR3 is CSVPDLSYEQYF. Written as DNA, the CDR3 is TGCAGTGTCCCGGACCTCTCCTACGAGCAGTACTTC.

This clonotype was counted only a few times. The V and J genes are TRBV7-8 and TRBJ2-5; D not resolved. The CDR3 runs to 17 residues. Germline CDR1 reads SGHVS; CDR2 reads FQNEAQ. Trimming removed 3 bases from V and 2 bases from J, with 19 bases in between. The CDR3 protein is CASSFGPSPGEQETQYF. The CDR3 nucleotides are TGTGCCAGCAGCTTCGGACCGTCACCCGGAGAACAAGAGACCCAGTACTTC.

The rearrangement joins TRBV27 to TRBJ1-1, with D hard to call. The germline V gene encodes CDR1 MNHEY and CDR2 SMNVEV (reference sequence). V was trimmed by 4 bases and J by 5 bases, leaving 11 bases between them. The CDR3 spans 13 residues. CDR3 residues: CASSSDSFTEAFF. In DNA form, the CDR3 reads TGTGCCAGCAGTTCGGATAGTTTTACTGAAGCTTTCTTT.

Here the CDR3 DNA reads TGTGCCATCAGGGCACTAGCGGGCGATTACGAGCAGTACTTC. Translation: CAIRALAGDYEQYF. The chain recombines TRBV10-3 with TRBJ2-7, with 9 bases fitting TRBD2. Germline CDR1 is ENHRY and CDR2 is SYGVKD. The trim removed 6 bases at V and 4 bases at J, leaving 7 bases unmatched. This CDR3 is built from 14 residues.

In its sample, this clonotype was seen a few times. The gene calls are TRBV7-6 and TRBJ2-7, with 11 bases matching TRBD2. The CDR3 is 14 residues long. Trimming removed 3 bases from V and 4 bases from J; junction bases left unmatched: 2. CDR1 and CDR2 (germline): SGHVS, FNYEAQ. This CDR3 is CASSFTSGRYEQYF. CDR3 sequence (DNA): TGTGCCAGCAGCTTCACTAGCGGGAGATACGAGCAGTACTTC.

The CDR3 bases are TGCGCCAGCAGCGGACCCGGGACAGGGGTCTACGAGCAGTACTTC. Translated, it gives CASSGPGTGVYEQYF. This chain connects TRBV5-1 to TRBJ2-7, with 10 bases aligning to TRBD1. The CDR3 contains 15 residues. CDR1 is SGHRS, CDR2 YFSETQ, per germline. V was pared by 4 bases and J by 3 bases, with 7 bases of the junction left unmatched. Complete variable domain (other parts from reference TRBV5-1 and TRBJ2-7): KAGVTQTPRYLIKTRGQQVTLSCSPISGHRSVSWYQQTPGQGLQFLFEYFSETQRNKGNFPGRFSGRQFSNSRSEMNVSTLELGDSALYLCASSGPGTGVYEQYFGPGTRLTVT.

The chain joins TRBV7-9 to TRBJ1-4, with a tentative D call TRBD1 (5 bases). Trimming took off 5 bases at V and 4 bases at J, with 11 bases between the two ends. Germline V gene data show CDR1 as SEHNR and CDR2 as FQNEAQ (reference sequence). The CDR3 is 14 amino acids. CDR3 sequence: CASSLTDSNEKLFF. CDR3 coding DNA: TGTGCCAGCAGCCTGACTGACAGTAATGAAAAACTGTTTTTT.

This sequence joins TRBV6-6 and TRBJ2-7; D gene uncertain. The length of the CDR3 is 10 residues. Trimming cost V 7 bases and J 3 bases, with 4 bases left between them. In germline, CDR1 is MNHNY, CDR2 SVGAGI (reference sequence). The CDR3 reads CASKDYEQYF. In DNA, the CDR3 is TGTGCCAGCAAGGACTACGAGCAGTACTTC.